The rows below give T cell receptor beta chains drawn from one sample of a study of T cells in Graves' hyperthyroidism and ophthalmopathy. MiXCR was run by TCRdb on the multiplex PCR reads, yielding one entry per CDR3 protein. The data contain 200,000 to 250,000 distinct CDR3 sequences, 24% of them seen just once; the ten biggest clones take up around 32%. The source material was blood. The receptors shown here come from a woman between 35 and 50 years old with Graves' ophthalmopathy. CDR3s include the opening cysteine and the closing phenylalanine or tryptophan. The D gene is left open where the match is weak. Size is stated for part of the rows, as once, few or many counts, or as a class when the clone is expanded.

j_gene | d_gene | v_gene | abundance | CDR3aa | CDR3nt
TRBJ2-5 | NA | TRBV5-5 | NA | CASSLVGLGEETQYF | TGTGCCAGCAGCTTGGTTGGCCTGGGAGAAGAGACCCAGTACTTC
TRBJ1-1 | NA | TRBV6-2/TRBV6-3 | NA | CASSPHFDLNTEAFF | TGTGCCAGCAGTCCCCACTTTGATCTGAACACTGAAGCTTTCTTT
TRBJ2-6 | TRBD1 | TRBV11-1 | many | CASSLTGTGLSGANVLTF | TGTGCCAGCAGCTTGACCGGGACAGGACTCTCTGGGGCCAACGTCCTGACTTTC
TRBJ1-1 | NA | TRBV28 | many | CASTQGIRGTEAFF | TGTGCCAGCACCCAGGGCATTAGAGGCACTGAAGCTTTCTTT
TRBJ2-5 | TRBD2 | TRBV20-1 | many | CSASRTSGGRETQYF | TGCAGTGCTAGTCGGACTAGCGGGGGTAGGGAGACCCAGTACTTC
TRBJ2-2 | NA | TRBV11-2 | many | CASSRSGELNTGELFF | TGTGCCAGCAGCCGATCGGGGGAGTTGAACACCGGGGAGCTGTTTTTT
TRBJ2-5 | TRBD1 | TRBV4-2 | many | CASSRTGHQTQYF | TGTGCCAGCAGCCGGACAGGGCATCAGACCCAGTACTTC
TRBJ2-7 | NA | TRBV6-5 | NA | CASSYPAGSYEQYF | TGTGCCAGCAGTTACCCAGCAGGGAGCTACGAGCAGTACTTC
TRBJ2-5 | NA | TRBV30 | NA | CAWSSGDRETQYF | TGTGCCTGGAGCTCCGGGGATCGGGAGACCCAGTACTTC
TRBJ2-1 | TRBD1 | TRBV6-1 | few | CASSVPGQGGLVQFF | TGTGCCAGCAGTGTACCGGGACAGGGGGGTCTTGTGCAGTTCTTC
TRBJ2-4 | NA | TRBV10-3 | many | CAISDGGEKNIQYF | TGTGCCATCAGTGATGGAGGAGAAAAAAACATTCAGTACTTC
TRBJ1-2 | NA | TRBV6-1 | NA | CASSDYRRYGYTF | TGTGCCAGCAGTGATTACAGGCGCTATGGCTACACCTTC
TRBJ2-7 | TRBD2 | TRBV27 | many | CASRAGLAGVYEQYF | TGTGCCAGCAGGGCGGGACTAGCGGGAGTCTACGAGCAGTACTTC
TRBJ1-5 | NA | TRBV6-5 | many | CASRAGGRGNNQPQHF | TGTGCCAGCAGGGCTGGGGGCAGGGGAAACAATCAGCCCCAGCATTTT
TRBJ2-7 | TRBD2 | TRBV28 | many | CASSTRTSGLSYEQYF | TGTGCCAGCAGTACCCGGACTAGCGGGCTCTCCTACGAGCAGTACTTC
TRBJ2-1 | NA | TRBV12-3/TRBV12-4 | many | CASTLGLEWLDEQFF | TGTGCCAGCACCCTAGGTCTGGAATGGCTAGATGAGCAGTTCTTC
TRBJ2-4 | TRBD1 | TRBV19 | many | CASSSGTGGKNIQYF | TGTGCCAGTAGCAGCGGGACAGGGGGCAAAAACATTCAGTACTTC
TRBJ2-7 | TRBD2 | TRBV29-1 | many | CSVLAGSYEQYF | TGCAGCGTCCTAGCGGGCTCCTACGAGCAGTACTTC
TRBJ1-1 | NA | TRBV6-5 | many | CASSFRQVDTEAFF | TGTGCCAGCAGTTTCCGCCAGGTGGACACTGAAGCTTTCTTT
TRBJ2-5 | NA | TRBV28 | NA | CASSLLGHKETQYF | TGTGCCAGCAGTTTACTGGGACACAAAGAGACCCAGTACTTC
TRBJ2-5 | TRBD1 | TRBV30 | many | CAWTPGQLQETQYF | TGTGCCTGGACCCCGGGACAGCTCCAAGAGACCCAGTACTTC
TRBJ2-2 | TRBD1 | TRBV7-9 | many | CASSGQGAVAGELFF | TGTGCCAGCAGCGGACAGGGGGCAGTGGCCGGGGAGCTGTTTTTT
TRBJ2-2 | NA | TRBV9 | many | CASSVGMGGELFF | TGTGCCAGCAGCGTTGGAATGGGCGGGGAGCTGTTTTTT
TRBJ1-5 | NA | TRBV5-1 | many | CASSYGPGDQPQHF | TGCGCCAGCAGCTACGGCCCAGGGGATCAGCCCCAGCATTTT
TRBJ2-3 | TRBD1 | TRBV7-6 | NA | CASSLEDRVTDTQYF | TGTGCCAGCAGCTTAGAGGACAGGGTCACAGATACGCAGTATTTT
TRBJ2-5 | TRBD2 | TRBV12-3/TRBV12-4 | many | CASSLASGGEETQYF | TGTGCCAGCAGTTTAGCTAGCGGGGGAGAAGAGACCCAGTACTTC
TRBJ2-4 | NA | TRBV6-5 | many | CASSYGPGLAGQNIQYF | TGTGCCAGCAGTTATGGGCCGGGATTGGCGGGCCAAAACATTCAGTACTTC
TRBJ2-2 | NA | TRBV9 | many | CASSVLSSLLNTGELFF | TGTGCCAGCAGCGTCCTCAGCAGCCTCCTGAACACCGGGGAGCTGTTTTTT
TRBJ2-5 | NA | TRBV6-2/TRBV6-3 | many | CASSFTRSVETQYF | TGTGCCAGCAGTTTTACGAGGTCCGTGGAGACCCAGTACTTC
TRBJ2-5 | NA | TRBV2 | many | CASNSDWRASSETQYF | TGTGCCAGCAATTCGGATTGGCGGGCCTCTTCAGAGACCCAGTACTTC
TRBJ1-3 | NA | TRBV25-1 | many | CASSESVISGNTIYF | TGTGCCAGCAGTGAATCGGTGATCTCTGGAAACACCATATATTTT
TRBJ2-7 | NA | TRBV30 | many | CAWIAGRYEQYF | TGTGCCTGGATCGCGGGCCGATACGAGCAGTACTTC
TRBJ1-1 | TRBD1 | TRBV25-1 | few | CAGRQGARAEAFF | TGTGCCGGCAGGCAGGGGGCCAGGGCTGAAGCTTTCTTT
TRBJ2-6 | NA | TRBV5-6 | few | CASSPTGTPSSGANVLTF | TGTGCCAGCAGCCCAACCGGGACGCCGAGCTCTGGGGCCAACGTCCTGACTTTC
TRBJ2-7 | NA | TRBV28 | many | CASSFPAREQYF | TGTGCCAGCAGTTTTCCGGCCAGGGAACAGTACTTC
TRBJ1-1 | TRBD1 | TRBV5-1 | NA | CASSSLRGAEAFF | TGCGCCAGCAGCTCCCTCAGGGGGGCTGAAGCTTTCTTT
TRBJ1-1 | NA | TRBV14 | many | CASSRGGNSPAFF | TGTGCCAGCAGCCGGGGGGGAAATTCTCCAGCTTTCTTT
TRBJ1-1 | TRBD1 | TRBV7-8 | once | CASSPPLRQGGSVAFF | TGTGCCAGCAGCCCACCCCTAAGACAGGGGGGTAGTGTAGCTTTCTTT
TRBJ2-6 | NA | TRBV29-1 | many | CSPGRVPQKGANVLTF | TGCAGCCCCGGCAGGGTCCCTCAGAAGGGGGCCAACGTCCTGACTTTC
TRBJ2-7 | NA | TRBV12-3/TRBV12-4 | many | CASSPTFGGSYSEQYF | TGTGCCAGCAGCCCAACGTTTGGAGGGAGTTACAGCGAGCAGTACTTC
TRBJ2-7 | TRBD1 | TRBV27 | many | CASSRQGRSYEQYF | TGTGCCAGCAGTCGACAGGGGCGTTCCTACGAGCAGTACTTC
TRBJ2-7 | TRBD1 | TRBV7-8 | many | CASSLSRTGLSYEQYF | TGTGCCAGCAGCTTATCAAGGACAGGGCTCTCCTACGAGCAGTACTTC
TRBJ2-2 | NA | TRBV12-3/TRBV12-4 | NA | CASRRAGELFF | TGTGCCAGCAGACGGGCCGGGGAGCTGTTTTTT